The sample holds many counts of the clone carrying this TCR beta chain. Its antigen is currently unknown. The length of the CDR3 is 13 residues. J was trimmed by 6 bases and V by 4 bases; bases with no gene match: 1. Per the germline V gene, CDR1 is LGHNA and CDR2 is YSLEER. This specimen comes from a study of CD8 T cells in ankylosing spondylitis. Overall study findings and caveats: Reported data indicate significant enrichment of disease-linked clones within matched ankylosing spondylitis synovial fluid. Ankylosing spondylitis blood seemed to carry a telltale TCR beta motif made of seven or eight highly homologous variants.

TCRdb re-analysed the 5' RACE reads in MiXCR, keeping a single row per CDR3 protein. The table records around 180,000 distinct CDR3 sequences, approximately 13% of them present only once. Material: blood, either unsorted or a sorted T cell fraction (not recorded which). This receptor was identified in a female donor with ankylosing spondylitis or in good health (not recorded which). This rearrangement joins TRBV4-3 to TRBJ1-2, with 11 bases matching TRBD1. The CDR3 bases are TGCGCCAGCAGCCCGGGACAGGGGGATGGCTACACCTTC. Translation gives CASSPGQGDGYTF.